The sequence of this T cell receptor beta chain was determined in a study of T cell responses to AZD1222 COVID-19 vaccine. Broader study findings: After the peak T cell response, and only then, were repertoires sampled. Only 5 or 6 individuals given AZD1222 were seropositive at baseline. It should be noted that donors were predominantly white British and more often female, and clonal diversity was possibly underestimated.

Pooling of second doses given at about 4 or about 12 weeks was done. Profiling relied on immunoSEQ multiplex PCR, and the TCRdb table lists in-frame clones only, not all of them. The data hold some 190,000 clones, with roughly 91% observed a single time. On this clone itself: Its cognate antigen is unknown.

The V gene lost 4 bases and the J gene lost 1 base, with 23 bases spanning the gap. The CDR3 is made up of 20 amino acids. Germline CDR1 is SNHLY and CDR2 is FYNNEI. Sequences were derived from peripheral blood, sampled 28 days after the second AZD1222 dose. The sequence came from an adult who received the AZD1222 COVID-19 vaccine. The rearrangement links TRBV2 to TRBJ2-6; a weak D match, TRBD1 (5 bases). CDR3 sequence (DNA): TGTGCCAGCAGTGGGGGCGGCACACGAACCTCCTTTTCTGGGGCCAACGTCCTGACTTTC. The encoded protein is CASSGGGTRTSFSGANVLTF.